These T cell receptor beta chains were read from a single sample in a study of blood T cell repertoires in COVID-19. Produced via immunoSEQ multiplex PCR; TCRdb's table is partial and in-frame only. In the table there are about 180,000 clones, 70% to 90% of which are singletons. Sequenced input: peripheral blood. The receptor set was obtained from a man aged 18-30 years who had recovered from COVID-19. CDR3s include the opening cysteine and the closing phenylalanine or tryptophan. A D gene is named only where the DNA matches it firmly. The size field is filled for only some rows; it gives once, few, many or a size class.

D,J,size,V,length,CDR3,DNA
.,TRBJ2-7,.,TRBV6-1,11,CASSERRGQYF,TGTGCCAGCAGTGAACGAAGGGGGCAGTACTTC
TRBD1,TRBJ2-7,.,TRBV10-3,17,CAISDRDRGRNSYEQYF,TGTGCCATCAGTGACCGGGACAGGGGGCGGAATTCCTACGAGCAGTACTTC
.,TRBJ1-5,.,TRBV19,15,CASSMSPYSNQPQHF,TGTGCCAGTAGTATGTCACCCTATAGCAATCAGCCCCAGCATTTT
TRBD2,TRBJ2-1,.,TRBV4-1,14,CASSLETGGFEQFF,TGCGCCAGCAGCCTGGAGACGGGAGGCTTTGAGCAGTTCTTC
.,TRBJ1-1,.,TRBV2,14,CASSETGPYTEAFF,TGTGCCAGCAGTGAAACAGGACCTTACACTGAAGCTTTCTTT
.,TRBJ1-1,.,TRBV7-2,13,CASSPRGYTEAFF,TGTGCCAGCAGCCCCCGGGGGTACACTGAAGCTTTCTTT
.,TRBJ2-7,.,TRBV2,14,CASSDRYRAVEQYF,TGTGCCAGCAGCGACAGATACAGGGCGGTCGAGCAGTACTTC
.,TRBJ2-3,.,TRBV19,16,CASSIGTAGWTDTQYF,TGTGCCAGTAGTATAGGGACAGCCGGGTGGACAGATACGCAGTATTTT
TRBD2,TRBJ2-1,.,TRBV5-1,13,CASAETSGRALIF,TGCGCCAGTGCAGAGACTAGCGGGAGGGCATTAATCTTC
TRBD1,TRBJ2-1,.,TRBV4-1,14,CASSQEGPRTGQFF,TGCGCCAGCAGCCAAGAAGGCCCCCGGACAGGCCAGTTCTTC
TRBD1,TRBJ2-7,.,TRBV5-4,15,CASSADRASSFEQYF,TGTGCCAGCAGCGCGGACAGGGCAAGTTCATTCGAGCAGTACTTC
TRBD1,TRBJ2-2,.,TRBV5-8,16,CASSPRDRLNTGELFF,TGTGCCAGCAGCCCGCGGGACAGGCTTAACACCGGGGAGCTGTTTTTT
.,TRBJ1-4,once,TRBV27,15,CASRSQGFGNEKLFF,TGTGCCAGCAGAAGCCAGGGGTTCGGTAATGAAAAACTGTTTTTT
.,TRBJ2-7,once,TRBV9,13,CASSPGGSYEQYF,TGTGCCAGCAGCCCAGGAGGTAGTTACGAGCAGTACTTC
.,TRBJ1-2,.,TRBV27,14,CASSLSAGSTGYTF,TGTGCCAGCAGTTTATCGGCAGGGTCTACTGGCTACACCTTC
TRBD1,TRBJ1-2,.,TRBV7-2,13,CASSYRGEYGYTF,TGTGCCAGCAGCTACAGGGGAGAGTATGGCTACACCTTC
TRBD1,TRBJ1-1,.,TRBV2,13,CASIRDRDAEAFF,TGTGCCAGCATTCGGGACAGGGATGCGGAAGCTTTCTTT
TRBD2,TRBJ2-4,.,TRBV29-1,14,CSVAPGTTGDIQYF,TGCAGCGTCGCCCCGGGGACTACCGGGGACATTCAGTACTTC
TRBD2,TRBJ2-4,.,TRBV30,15,CAWSELASGSGIQYF,TGTGCCTGGAGTGAACTAGCGAGCGGGTCGGGCATTCAGTACTTC
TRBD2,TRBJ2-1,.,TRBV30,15,CAWGGLAGARNEQFF,TGTGCCTGGGGGGGACTAGCGGGAGCACGCAATGAGCAGTTCTTC
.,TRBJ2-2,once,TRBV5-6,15,CASSFGGSGTGELFF,TGTGCCAGCAGCTTCGGGGGTTCGGGCACCGGGGAGCTGTTTTTT
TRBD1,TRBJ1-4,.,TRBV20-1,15,CSASHAGGAAGKLFF,TGCAGTGCTAGTCATGCAGGGGGCGCCGCGGGGAAACTGTTTTTT
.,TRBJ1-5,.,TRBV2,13,CASNGNSNQPQHF,TGTGCCAGCAATGGCAATAGCAATCAGCCCCAGCATTTT
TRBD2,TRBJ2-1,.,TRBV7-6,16,CASSLETSGSFNEQFF,TGTGCCAGCAGCTTGGAGACTAGCGGGAGTTTTAATGAGCAGTTCTTC
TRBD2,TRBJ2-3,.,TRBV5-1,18,CASSFSGKGGSGADTQYF,TGCGCCAGCAGCTTTTCCGGGAAGGGCGGGAGTGGCGCAGATACGCAGTATTTT
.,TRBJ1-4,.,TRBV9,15,CASSAGGSWGEKLFF,TGTGCCAGCAGCGCCGGGGGGAGTTGGGGTGAAAAACTGTTTTTT
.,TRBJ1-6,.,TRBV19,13,CASSTTGNSPLHF,TGTGCCAGTAGTACTACAGGGAATTCACCCCTCCACTTT
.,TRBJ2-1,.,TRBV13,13,CASSSILDNEQFF,TGTGCCAGCAGCTCGATACTGGACAATGAGCAGTTCTTC
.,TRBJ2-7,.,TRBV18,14,CASSPGLSSYEQYF,TGTGCCAGCTCACCGGGCCTGAGCTCCTACGAGCAGTACTTC
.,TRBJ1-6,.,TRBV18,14,CASSPLRRETPLHF,TGTGCCAGCTCACCACTTAGAAGGGAGACACCCCTCCACTTT
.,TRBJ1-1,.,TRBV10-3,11,CAARDLTEAFF,TGTGCCGCCCGGGACTTAACAGAAGCTTTCTTT
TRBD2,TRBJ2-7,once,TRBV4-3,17,CASSLLISAGGQSEQYF,TGCGCCAGCAGCCTACTAATTTCAGCGGGAGGGCAGAGCGAGCAGTACTTC
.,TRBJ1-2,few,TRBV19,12,CASSPGTHGYTF,TGTGCCAGTAGTCCCGGGACTCATGGCTACACCTTC
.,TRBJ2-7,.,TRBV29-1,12,CSVVQGSHEQYF,TGCAGCGTTGTACAGGGATCCCACGAGCAGTACTTC
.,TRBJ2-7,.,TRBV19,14,CASSTGDYPYEQYF,TGTGCCAGTAGTACAGGGGACTACCCCTACGAGCAGTACTTC
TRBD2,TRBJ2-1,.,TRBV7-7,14,CASSRREGVDEQFF,TGTGCTAGCAGTAGGCGGGAGGGCGTAGATGAGCAGTTCTTC
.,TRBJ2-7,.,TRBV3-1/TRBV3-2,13,CASSQVSTFSQYF,TGTGCCAGCAGCCAAGTGAGCACTTTCTCGCAGTACTTC
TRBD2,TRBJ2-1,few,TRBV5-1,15,CASSLSAGVFGEQFF,TGCGCCAGCAGCTTGTCAGCGGGAGTCTTCGGTGAGCAGTTCTTC
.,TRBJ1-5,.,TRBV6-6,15,CASSYEGVGNQPQHF,TGTGCCAGCAGTTATGAGGGGGTCGGCAATCAGCCCCAGCATTTT
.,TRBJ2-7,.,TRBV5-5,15,CASSLLSPTAFEQYF,TGTGCCAGCAGCTTGTTGAGTCCCACAGCCTTCGAGCAGTACTTC
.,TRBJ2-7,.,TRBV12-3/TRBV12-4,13,CASSLSTMYEQYF,TGTGCCAGCAGTTTAAGTACAATGTACGAGCAGTACTTC
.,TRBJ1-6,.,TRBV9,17,CASSGLNRVGVNSPLHF,TGTGCCAGCAGCGGATTGAACAGGGTTGGAGTCAATTCACCCCTCCACTTT
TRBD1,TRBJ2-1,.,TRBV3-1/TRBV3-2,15,CASSHSTLSGTGMFF,TGTGCCAGCAGCCATAGTACACTCTCGGGGACAGGCATGTTCTTC
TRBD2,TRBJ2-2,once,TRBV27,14,CASSLAGLAGELFF,TGTGCCAGCAGTTTAGCCGGACTAGCCGGGGAGCTGTTTTTT
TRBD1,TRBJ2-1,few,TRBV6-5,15,CASTLDRVSYNEQFF,TGTGCCAGCACCCTGGACAGGGTATCCTACAATGAGCAGTTCTTC
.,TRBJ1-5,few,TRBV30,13,CAWNHQSNQPQHF,TGTGCCTGGAATCATCAGAGCAATCAGCCCCAGCATTTT
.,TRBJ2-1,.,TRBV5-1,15,CASSLEAPWLDEQFF,TGCGCCAGCAGCCTAGAGGCTCCTTGGCTTGATGAGCAGTTCTTC
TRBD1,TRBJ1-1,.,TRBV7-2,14,CASTKDRAGTEAFF,TGTGCCAGCACTAAAGACAGGGCGGGGACTGAAGCTTTCTTT
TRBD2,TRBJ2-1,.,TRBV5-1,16,CASSLADAGGRDEQFF,TGCGCCAGCAGCTTGGCCGATGCGGGAGGGCGGGATGAGCAGTTCTTC
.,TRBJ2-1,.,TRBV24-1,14,CATSAGEPYNEQFF,TGTGCCACCAGTGCCGGGGAACCCTACAATGAGCAGTTCTTC
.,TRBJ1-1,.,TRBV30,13,CAWRLQKNTEAFF,TGTGCCTGGAGGTTACAGAAGAACACTGAAGCTTTCTTT
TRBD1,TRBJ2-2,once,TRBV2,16,CASSETGDRGTGELFF,TGTGCCAGCAGTGAAACGGGAGACAGGGGCACCGGGGAGCTGTTTTTT
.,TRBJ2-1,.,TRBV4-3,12,CASSHLYNEQFF,TGCGCCAGCAGCCACCTGTACAATGAGCAGTTCTTC
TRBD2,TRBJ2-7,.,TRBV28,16,CASSLVVSGRGHEQYF,TGTGCCAGCAGCCTTGTCGTTAGCGGGAGAGGCCACGAGCAGTACTTC